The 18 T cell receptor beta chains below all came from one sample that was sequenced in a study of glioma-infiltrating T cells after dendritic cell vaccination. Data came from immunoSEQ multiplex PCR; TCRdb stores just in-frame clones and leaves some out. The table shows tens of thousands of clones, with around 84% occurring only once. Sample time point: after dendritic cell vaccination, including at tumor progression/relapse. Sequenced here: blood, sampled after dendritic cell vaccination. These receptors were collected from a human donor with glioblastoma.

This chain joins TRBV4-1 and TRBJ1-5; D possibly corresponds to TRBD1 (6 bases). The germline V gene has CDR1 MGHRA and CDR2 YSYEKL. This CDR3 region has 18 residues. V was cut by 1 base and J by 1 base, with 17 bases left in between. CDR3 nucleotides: TGCGCCAGCAGCCAAGTCTCTATGGGGGCGTTAAGCAATCAGCCCCAGCATTTT. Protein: CASSQVSMGALSNQPQHF.

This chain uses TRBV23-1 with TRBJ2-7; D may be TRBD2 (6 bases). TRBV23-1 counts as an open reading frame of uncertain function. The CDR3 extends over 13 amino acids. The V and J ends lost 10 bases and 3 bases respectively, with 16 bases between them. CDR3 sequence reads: CATDRLASYEQYF. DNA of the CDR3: TGCGCCACCGACCGGCTAGCGAGCTACGAGCAGTACTTC.

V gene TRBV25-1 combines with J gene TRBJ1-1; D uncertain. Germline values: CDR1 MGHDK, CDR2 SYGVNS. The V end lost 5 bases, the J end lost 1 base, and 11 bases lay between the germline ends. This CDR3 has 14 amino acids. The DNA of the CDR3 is TGTGCCAGCAGTCCAAACAAACCGAACACTGAAGCTTTCTTT. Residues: CASSPNKPNTEAFF.

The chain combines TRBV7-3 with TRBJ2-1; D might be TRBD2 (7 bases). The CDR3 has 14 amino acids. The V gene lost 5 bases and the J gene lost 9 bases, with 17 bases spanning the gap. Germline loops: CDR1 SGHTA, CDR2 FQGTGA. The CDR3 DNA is TGTGCCAGCAGCCGGCCGGGGGCGGGGGCTGAGCAGTTCTTC. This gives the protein CASSRPGAGAEQFF.

In nucleotides, the CDR3 is TGTGCCAGCAGTGAAATCGTCGGACTACCCCCGGGGACCCAGTACTTC. Protein: CASSEIVGLPPGTQYF. V gene TRBV2 combines with J gene TRBJ2-5, with TRBD2 as a possible D gene (6 bases). CDR3 length: 16 amino acids. Germline V gives CDR1 SNHLY, CDR2 FYNNEI. V dropped 2 bases and J dropped 7 bases, with 20 bases sitting between them. The complete variable domain, with remaining parts taken from reference TRBV2 and TRBJ2-5, reads EPEVTQTPSHQVTQMGQEVILRCVPISNHLYFYWYRQILGQKVEFLVSFYNNEISEKSEIFDDQFSVERPDGSNFTLKIRSTKLEDSAMYFCASSEIVGLPPGTQYFGPGTRLLVL.

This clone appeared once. The CDR3 DNA reads TGTGCCAGCAGTTTGGTTCAGGGAAGCGAGGCCAACGTCCTGACTTTC. Its translation: CASSLVQGSEANVLTF. This rearrangement joins TRBV28 to TRBJ2-6; D might be TRBD1 (5 bases). CDR1 and CDR2 (germline): MDHEN, SYDVKM. The V end was cut by 3 bases, the J end by 6 bases, with 15 bases between. The CDR3 contains 16 residues.

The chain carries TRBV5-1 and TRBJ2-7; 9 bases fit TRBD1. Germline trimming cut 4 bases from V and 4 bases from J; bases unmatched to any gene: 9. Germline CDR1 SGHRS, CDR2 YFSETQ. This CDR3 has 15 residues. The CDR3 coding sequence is TGCGCCAGCAGCCAGGTCGGGACAGGGTGGTACGAGCAGTACTTC. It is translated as CASSQVGTGWYEQYF. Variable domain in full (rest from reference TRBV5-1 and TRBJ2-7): KAGVTQTPRYLIKTRGQQVTLSCSPISGHRSVSWYQQTPGQGLQFLFEYFSETQRNKGNFPGRFSGRQFSNSRSEMNVSTLELGDSALYLCASSQVGTGWYEQYFGPGTRLTVT.

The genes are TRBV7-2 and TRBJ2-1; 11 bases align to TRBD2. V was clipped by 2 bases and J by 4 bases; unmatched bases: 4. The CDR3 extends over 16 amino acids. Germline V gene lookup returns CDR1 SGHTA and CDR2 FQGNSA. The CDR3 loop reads CASSLYGTSGYNEQFF. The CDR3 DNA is TGTGCCAGCAGCTTATATGGGACTAGCGGTTACAATGAGCAGTTCTTC.

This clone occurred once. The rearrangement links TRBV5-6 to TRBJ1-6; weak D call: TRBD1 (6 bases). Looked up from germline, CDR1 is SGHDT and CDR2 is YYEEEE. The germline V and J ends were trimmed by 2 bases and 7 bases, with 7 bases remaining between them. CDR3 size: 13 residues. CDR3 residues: CASSLTGNSPLHF. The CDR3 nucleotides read TGTGCCAGCAGCTTAACAGGGAATTCACCCCTCCACTTT. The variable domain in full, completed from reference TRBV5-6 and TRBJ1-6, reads DAGVTQSPTHLIKTRGQQVTLRCSPKSGHDTVSWYQQALGQGPQFIFQYYEEEERQRGNFPDRFSGHQFPNYSSELNVNALLLGDSALYLCASSLTGNSPLHFGNGTRLTVT.

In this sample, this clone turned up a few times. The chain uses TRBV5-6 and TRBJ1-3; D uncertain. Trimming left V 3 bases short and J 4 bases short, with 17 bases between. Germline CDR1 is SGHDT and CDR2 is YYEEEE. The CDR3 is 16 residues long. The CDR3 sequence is CASSWGGRLSGNTIYF. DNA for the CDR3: TGTGCCAGCAGCTGGGGAGGGAGACTGAGCGGAAACACCATATATTTT.

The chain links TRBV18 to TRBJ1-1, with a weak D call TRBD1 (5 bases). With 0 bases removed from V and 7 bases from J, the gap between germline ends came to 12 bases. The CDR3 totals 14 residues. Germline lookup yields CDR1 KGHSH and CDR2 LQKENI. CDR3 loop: CASSPPSSGGEAFF. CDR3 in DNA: TGTGCCAGCTCACCACCGAGCTCCGGGGGTGAAGCTTTCTTT. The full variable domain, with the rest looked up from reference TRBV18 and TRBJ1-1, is NAGVMQNPRHLVRRRGQEARLRCSPMKGHSHVYWYRQLPEEGLKFMVYLQKENIIDESGMPKERFSAEFPKEGPSILRIQQVVRGDSAAYFCASSPPSSGGEAFFGQGTRLTVV.

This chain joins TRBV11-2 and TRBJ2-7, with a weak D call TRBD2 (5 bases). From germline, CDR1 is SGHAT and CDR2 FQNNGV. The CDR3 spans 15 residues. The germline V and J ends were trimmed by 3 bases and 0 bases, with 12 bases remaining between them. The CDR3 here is CASSFRGSPSYEQYF. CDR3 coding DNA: TGTGCCAGCAGCTTCCGAGGGAGCCCCTCCTACGAGCAGTACTTC.

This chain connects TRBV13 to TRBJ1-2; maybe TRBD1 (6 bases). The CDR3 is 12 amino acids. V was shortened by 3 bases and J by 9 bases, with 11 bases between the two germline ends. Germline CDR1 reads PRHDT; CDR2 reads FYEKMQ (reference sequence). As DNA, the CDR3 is TGTGCCAGCAGCTTGGTCAGGGGAAGCTACACCTTC. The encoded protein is CASSLVRGSYTF.

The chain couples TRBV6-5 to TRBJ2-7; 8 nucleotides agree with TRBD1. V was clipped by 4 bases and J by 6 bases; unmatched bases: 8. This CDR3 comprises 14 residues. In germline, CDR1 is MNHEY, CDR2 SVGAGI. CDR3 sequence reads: CASSSRTGYREQYF. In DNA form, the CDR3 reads TGTGCCAGCAGTTCAAGGACAGGGTACCGCGAGCAGTACTTC.

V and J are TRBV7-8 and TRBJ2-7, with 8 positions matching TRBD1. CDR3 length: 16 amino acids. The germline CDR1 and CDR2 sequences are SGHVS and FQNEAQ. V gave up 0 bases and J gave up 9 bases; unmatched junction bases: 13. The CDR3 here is CASSLAGISGGAGQYF. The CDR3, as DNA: TGTGCCAGCAGCTTAGCGGGGATTTCAGGGGGCGCGGGGCAGTACTTC. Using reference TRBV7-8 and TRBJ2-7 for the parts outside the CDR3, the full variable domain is GAGVSQSPRYKVAKRGQDVALRCDPISGHVSLFWYQQALGQGPEFLTYFQNEAQLDKSGLPSDRFFAERPEGSVSTLKIQRTQQEDSAVYLCASSLAGISGGAGQYFGPGTRLTVT.

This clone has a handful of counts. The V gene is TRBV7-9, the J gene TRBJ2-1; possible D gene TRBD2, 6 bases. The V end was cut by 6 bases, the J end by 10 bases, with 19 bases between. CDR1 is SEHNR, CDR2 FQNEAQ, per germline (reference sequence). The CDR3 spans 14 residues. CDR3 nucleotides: TGTGCCAGCAGACATCCGGGACCGGAGGGAGAGCAGTTCTTC. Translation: CASRHPGPEGEQFF. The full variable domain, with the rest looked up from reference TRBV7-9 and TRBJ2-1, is DTGVSQNPRHKITKRGQNVTFRCDPISEHNRLYWYRQTLGQGPEFLTYFQNEAQLEKSRLLSDRFSAERPKGSFSTLEIQRTEQGDSAMYLCASRHPGPEGEQFFGPGTRLTVL.

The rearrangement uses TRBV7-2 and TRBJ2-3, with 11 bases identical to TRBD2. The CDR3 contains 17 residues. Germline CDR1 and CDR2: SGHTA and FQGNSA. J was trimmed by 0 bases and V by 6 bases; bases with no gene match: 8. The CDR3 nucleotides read TGTGCCAGCAGACGGGAACTAGCGGGGGTTAGCACAGATACGCAGTATTTT. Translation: CASRRELAGVSTDTQYF.

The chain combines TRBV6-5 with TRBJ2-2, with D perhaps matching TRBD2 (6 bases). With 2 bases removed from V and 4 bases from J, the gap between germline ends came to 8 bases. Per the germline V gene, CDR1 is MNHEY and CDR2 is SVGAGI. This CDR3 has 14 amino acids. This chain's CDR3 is CASSYAGPTGELFF. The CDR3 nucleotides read TGTGCCAGCAGTTACGCGGGGCCCACCGGGGAGCTGTTTTTT.